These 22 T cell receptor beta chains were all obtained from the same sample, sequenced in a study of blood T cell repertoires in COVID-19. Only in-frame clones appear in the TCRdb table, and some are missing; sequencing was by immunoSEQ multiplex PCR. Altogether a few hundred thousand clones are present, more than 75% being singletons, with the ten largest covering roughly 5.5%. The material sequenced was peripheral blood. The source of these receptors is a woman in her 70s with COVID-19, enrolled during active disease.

The DNA for the CDR3 is TGTGCCAGCAGCGTAGGGTGGAGGGGCACAGGATCACCCCTCCACTTT. Protein: CASSVGWRGTGSPLHF. This chain links TRBV9 with TRBJ1-6, with a possible D match to TRBD1 (5 bases). The CDR3 has 16 residues. Germline-derived CDR1 and CDR2 are SGDLS and YYNGEE. The V and J ends lost 0 bases and 10 bases respectively, with 17 bases between them.

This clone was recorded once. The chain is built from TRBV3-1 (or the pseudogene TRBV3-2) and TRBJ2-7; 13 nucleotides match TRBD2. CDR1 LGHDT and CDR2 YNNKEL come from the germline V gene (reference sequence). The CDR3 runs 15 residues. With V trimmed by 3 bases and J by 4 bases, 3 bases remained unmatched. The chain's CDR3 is CASSQGTSGAYEQYF. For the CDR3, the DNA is TGTGCCAGCAGCCAGGGGACTAGCGGGGCTTACGAGCAGTACTTC.

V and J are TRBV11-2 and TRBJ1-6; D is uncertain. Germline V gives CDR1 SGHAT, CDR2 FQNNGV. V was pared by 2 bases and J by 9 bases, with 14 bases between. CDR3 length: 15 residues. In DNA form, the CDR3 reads TGTGCCAGCAGCTTATTCCCTTTAGAGGGTTCACCCCTCCACTTT. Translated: CASSLFPLEGSPLHF. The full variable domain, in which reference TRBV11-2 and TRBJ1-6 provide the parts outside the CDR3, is EAGVAQSPRYKIIEKRQSVAFWCNPISGHATLYWYQQILGQGPKLLIQFQNNGVVDDSQLPKDRFSAERLKGVDSTLKIQPAKLEDSAVYLCASSLFPLEGSPLHFGNGTRLTVT.

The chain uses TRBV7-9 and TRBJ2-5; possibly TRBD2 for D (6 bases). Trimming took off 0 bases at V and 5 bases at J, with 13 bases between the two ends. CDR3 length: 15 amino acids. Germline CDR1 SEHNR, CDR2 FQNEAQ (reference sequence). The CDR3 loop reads CASSLATGVAETQYF. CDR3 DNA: TGTGCCAGCAGCTTAGCGACGGGAGTAGCGGAGACCCAGTACTTC.

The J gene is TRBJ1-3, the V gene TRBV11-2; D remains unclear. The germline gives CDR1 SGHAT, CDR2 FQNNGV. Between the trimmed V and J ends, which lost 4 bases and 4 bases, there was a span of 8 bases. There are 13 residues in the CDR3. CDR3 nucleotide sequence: TGTGCCAGCAGCTGGCAAAACGGAAACACCATATATTTT. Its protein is CASSWQNGNTIYF.

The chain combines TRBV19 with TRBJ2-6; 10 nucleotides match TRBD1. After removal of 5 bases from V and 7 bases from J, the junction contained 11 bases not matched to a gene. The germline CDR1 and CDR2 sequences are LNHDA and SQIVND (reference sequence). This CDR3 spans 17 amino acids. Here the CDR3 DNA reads TGTGCCAGTAGTTCCGGGACAGGGGACAATAGAGCCAACGTCCTGACTTTC. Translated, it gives CASSSGTGDNRANVLTF.

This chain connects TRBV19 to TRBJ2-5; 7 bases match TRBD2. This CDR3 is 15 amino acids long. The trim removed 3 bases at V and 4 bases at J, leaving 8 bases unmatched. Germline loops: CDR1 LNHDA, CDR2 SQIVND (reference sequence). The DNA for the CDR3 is TGTGCCAGTAGTATCGGCGGGAGTCGGGGAGAGACCCAGTACTTC. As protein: CASSIGGSRGETQYF.

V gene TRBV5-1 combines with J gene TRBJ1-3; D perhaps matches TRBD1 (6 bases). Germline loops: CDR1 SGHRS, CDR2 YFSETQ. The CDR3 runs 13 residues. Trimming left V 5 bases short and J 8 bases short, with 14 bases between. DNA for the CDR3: TGCGCCAGCAGTGACGGCTCAGGGGACACCATATATTTT. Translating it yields CASSDGSGDTIYF.

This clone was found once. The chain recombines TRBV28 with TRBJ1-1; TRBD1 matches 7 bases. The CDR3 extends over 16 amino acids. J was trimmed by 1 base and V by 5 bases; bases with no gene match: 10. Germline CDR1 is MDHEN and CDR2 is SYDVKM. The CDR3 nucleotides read TGTGCCAGCAGTCCTGCCCTGGGACAGCAGAACACTGAAGCTTTCTTT. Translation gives CASSPALGQQNTEAFF.

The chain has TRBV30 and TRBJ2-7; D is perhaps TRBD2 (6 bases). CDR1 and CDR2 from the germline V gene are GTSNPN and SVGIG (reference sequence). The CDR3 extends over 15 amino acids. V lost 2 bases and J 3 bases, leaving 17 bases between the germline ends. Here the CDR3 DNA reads TGTGCCTGGAGTCCATACTCGGGACTCCTCTACGAGCAGTACTTC. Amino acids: CAWSPYSGLLYEQYF.

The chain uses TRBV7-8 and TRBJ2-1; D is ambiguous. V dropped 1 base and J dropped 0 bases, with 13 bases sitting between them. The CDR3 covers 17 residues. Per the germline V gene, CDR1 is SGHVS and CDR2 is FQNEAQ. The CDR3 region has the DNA TGTGCCAGCAGCTTAGGTGGTCTAGTTTCCTCCTACAATGAGCAGTTCTTC. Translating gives CASSLGGLVSSYNEQFF.

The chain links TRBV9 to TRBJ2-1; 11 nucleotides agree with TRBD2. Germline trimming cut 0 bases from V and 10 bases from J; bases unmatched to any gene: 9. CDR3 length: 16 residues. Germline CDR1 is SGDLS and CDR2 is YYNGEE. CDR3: CASSVATSGSMGEQFF. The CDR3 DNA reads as TGTGCCAGCAGCGTAGCTACTAGCGGGAGTATGGGGGAGCAGTTCTTC.

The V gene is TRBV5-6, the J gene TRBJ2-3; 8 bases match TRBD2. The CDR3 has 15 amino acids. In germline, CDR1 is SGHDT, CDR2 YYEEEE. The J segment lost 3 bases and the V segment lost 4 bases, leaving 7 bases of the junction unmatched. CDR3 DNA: TGTGCCAGCAGCCCCGGGGGGGTTCCAACAGATACGCAGTATTTT. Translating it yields CASSPGGVPTDTQYF.

This chain's CDR3 is CASSEAGQKLQETQYF. CDR3 coding DNA: TGTGCCAGCAGTGAAGCGGGACAAAAGCTCCAAGAGACCCAGTACTTC. The gene calls are TRBV2 and TRBJ2-5, with D possibly matching TRBD1 (6 bases). The CDR3 loop spans 16 amino acids. The V end was cut by 0 bases, the J end by 1 base, with 12 bases between. Germline CDR1 SNHLY, CDR2 FYNNEI.

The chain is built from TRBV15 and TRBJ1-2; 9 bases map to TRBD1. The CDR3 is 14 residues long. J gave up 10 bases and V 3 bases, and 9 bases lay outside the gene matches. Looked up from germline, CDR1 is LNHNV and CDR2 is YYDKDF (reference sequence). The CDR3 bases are TGTGCCACCAGCAGGGCGGGACAGGGACGGGTCTACACCTTC. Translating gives CATSRAGQGRVYTF.

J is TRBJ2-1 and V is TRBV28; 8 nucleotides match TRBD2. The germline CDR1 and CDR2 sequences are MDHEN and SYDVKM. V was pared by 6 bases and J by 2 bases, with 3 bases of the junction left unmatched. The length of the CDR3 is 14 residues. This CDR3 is CASRRAGAYNEQFF. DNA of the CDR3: TGTGCCAGCAGGAGAGCGGGAGCCTACAATGAGCAGTTCTTC.

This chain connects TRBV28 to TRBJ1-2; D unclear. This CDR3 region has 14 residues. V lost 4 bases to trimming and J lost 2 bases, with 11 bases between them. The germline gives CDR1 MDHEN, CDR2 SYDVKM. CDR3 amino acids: CASSSGGRNYGYTF. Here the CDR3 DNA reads TGTGCCAGCAGTTCGGGAGGTAGAAACTATGGCTACACCTTC.

The CDR3 reads CAIAVTGGSTEAFF. CDR3 DNA: TGTGCCATCGCCGTTACAGGGGGAAGTACTGAAGCTTTCTTT. The gene calls are TRBV10-3 and TRBJ1-1; TRBD1 matches at 8 bases. The trim removed 8 bases at V and 5 bases at J, leaving 10 bases unmatched. The CDR3 length is 14 residues. From germline, CDR1 is ENHRY and CDR2 SYGVKD.

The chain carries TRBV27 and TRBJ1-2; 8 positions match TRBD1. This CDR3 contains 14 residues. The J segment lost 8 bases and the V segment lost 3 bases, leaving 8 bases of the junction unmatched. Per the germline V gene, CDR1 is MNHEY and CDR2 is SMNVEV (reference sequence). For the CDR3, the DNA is TGTGCCAGCAGTTTTCACCAGGGGGCATGGGGCTACACCTTC. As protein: CASSFHQGAWGYTF.

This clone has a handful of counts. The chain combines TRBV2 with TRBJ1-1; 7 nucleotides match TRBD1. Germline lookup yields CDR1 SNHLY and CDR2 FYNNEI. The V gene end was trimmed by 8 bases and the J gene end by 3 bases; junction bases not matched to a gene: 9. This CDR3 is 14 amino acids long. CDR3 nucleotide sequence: TGTGCCAGCCGGAGACAGGGTGTCGACACTGAAGCTTTCTTT. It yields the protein CASRRQGVDTEAFF. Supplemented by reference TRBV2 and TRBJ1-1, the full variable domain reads EPEVTQTPSHQVTQMGQEVILRCVPISNHLYFYWYRQILGQKVEFLVSFYNNEISEKSEIFDDQFSVERPDGSNFTLKIRSTKLEDSAMYFCASRRQGVDTEAFFGQGTRLTVV.

CDR3 nucleotides: TGTGCCAGCAGTTTCGGGCTAGCGGGCCGGCTCTCCACAGATACGCAGTATTTT. This encodes CASSFGLAGRLSTDTQYF. The chain recombines TRBV27 with TRBJ2-3, with 8 bases matching TRBD2. The germline V gene has CDR1 MNHEY and CDR2 SMNVEV (reference sequence). The CDR3 extends over 18 amino acids. V was pared by 3 bases and J by 2 bases, with 13 bases of the junction left unmatched.

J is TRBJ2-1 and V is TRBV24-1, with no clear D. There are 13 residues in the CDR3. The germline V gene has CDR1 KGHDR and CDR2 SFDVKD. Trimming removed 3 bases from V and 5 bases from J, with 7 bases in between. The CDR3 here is CATSDVSNNEQFF. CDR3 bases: TGTGCCACCAGTGATGTTAGTAACAATGAGCAGTTCTTC.